The clone carrying this TCR beta chain was picked up a small number of times. No antigen is known for it. TCRdb keeps only in-frame clones here, not all; method: immunoSEQ multiplex PCR. This table has roughly 200,000 clones, approximately 86% appearing once. The data originate from a study of cytomegalovirus exposure and HLA in healthy donors. This CDR3 is 15 amino acids long. Per germline, CDR1 SEHNR and CDR2 FQNEAQ (reference sequence). V lost 5 bases and J lost 3; bases outside the gene matches: 6. Findings and caveats of the study: Three CMV-associated chains were confirmed in vitro to be specific for CMV antigens. Usually a TCR sequence was rare, but some public TCRs were found in many donors.

This TCR came from a young man in good health and CMV-seropositive. The specimen was PBMCs. The chain joins TRBV7-9 to TRBJ2-2; 7 nucleotides match TRBD2. The CDR3 protein is CASSLRGLDTGELFF. The CDR3 DNA sequence: TGTGCCAGCAGCCTAAGAGGACTAGACACCGGGGAGCTGTTTTTT. Using reference TRBV7-9 and TRBJ2-2 for the parts outside the CDR3, the full variable domain is DTGVSQNPRHKITKRGQNVTFRCDPISEHNRLYWYRQTLGQGPEFLTYFQNEAQLEKSRLLSDRFSAERPKGSFSTLEIQRTEQGDSAMYLCASSLRGLDTGELFFGEGSRLTVL.